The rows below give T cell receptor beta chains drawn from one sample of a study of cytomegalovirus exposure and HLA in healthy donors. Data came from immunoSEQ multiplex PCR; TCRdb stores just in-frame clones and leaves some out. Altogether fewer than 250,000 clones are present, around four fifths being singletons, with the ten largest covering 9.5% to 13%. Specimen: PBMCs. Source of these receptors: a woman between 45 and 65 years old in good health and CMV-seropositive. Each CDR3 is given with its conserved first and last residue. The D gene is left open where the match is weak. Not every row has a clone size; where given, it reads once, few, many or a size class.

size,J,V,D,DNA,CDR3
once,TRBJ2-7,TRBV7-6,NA,TGTGCCAGCAGCTCTCCCCCGGAGTCGTGGGACGAGCAGTACTTC,CASSSPPESWDEQYF
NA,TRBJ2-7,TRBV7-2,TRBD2,TGTGCCAGCAGCTTAGGGCTAGCGGGGGGCTACGAGCAGTACTTC,CASSLGLAGGYEQYF
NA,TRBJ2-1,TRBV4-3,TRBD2,TGCGCCAGCAGCGTAGCGGGGGTCAATGAGCAGTTCTTC,CASSVAGVNEQFF
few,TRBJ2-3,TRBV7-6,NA,TGTGCCAGCAGCCGTTGGGGGCAGGATACGCAGTATTTT,CASSRWGQDTQYF
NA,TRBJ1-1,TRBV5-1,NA,TGCGCCAGCAGCTTGGCCGTCGGGAGCGGGGAAGCTTTCTTT,CASSLAVGSGEAFF
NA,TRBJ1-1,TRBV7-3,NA,TGTGCCAGCAGCCCAGAGGTGAACACTGAAGCTTTCTTT,CASSPEVNTEAFF
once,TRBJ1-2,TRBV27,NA,TGTGCCAGCAGTTTACGTGGGGCGGACCCTACGATCTATGGCTACACCTTC,CASSLRGADPTIYGYTF
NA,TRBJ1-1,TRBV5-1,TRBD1,TGCGCCAGCAGCTTGGGCGGACAGGGGAACACTGAAGCTTTCTTT,CASSLGGQGNTEAFF
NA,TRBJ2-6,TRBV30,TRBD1,TGTGCCTGGAGTCGGACAGGGGGCTTCTCTGGGGCCAACGTCCTGACTTTC,CAWSRTGGFSGANVLTF
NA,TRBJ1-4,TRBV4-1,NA,TGCGCCAGCAGCCATTCGGTAAAACTGTTTTTT,CASSHSVKLFF
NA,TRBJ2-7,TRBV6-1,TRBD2,TGTGCCAGCAGTGAAGCGATGGCCTCGGGGGGGTACGAACAGTACTTC,CASSEAMASGGYEQYF
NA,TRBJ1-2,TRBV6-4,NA,TGTGCCAGCAGTGGGGACGTTGGCCGGGGGGGCTACACCTTC,CASSGDVGRGGYTF
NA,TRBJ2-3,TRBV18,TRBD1,TGTGCCAGCTCCCAACAACAGGGGGCTAGCACAGATACGCAGTATTTT,CASSQQQGASTDTQYF
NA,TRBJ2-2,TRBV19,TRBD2,TGTGCCAGTAGCAGGGGTAGCGGGGGGGCTTTCGGGGAGCTGTTTTTT,CASSRGSGGAFGELFF
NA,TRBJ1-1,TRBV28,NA,TGTGCCAGCAGTTTAACGGCCGGGGGGGTCTCGCGGACTGAAGCTTTCTTT,CASSLTAGGVSRTEAFF
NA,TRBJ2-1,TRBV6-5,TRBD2,TGTGCCAGCAGCCTACTAGCGGGGGGCGATGAGCAGTTCTTC,CASSLLAGGDEQFF
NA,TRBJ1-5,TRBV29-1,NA,TGCAGCGTTGGCGGGTCCAATCAGCCCCAGCATTTT,CSVGGSNQPQHF
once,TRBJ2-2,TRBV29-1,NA,TGCAGCGCCACAAGGGCCCAGGGGCCCACCGGGGAGCTGTTTTTT,CSATRAQGPTGELFF
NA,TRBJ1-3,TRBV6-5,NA,TGTGCCAGCAGTTACTCAGGGATCAGGGCTGGAAACACCATATATTTT,CASSYSGIRAGNTIYF
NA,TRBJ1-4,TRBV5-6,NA,TGTGCCAGCAGCTTCCGGGGGTCTGAAAAACTGTTTTTT,CASSFRGSEKLFF
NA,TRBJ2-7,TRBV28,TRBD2,TGTGCCATCGGGGGGGATACCTACGAGCAGTACTTC,CAIGGDTYEQYF
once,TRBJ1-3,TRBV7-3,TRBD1,TGTGCCAGCAGCTCCGTTCCCCGGACAGGGGGGGGAAACACCATATATTTT,CASSSVPRTGGGNTIYF
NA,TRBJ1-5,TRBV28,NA,TGTGCCAGCACCCGGGGGGGATATCAGCCCCAGCATTTT,CASTRGGYQPQHF
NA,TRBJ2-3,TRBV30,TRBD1,TGTGCCTGGTGTGACCTGACAGGGGGGACAGATACGCAGTATTTT,CAWCDLTGGTDTQYF
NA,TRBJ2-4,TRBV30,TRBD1,TGTGCCGGGGGACAGGGGGTAAACATTCAGTACTTC,CAGGQGVNIQYF
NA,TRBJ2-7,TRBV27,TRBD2,TGTGCCAGCTCGTCGGGGGGGACCTACGAGCAGTACTTC,CASSSGGTYEQYF
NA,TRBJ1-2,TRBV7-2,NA,TGTGCCAGCAGTCGTAACAGGGACTATGGCTACACCTTC,CASSRNRDYGYTF
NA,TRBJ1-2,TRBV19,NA,TGTGCCAGTAGTACTCGGGACAAGCGCTATGGCTACACCTTC,CASSTRDKRYGYTF
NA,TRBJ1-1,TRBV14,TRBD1,TGTGCCAGCAGGCGACAGGGGGTTACTGAAGCTTTCTTT,CASRRQGVTEAFF
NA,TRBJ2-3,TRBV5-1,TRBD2,TGCGCCAGCAGCTTACTCGGGGGGGAGGTAGATACGCAGTATTTT,CASSLLGGEVDTQYF
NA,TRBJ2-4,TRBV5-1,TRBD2,TGCGCCAGCAGTCGAGTAGCGGGGAGTGGGGCCAAAAACATTCAGTACTTC,CASSRVAGSGAKNIQYF
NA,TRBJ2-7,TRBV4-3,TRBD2,TGCGCCAGCAGCCAAGACTTACTAGCGGGGGGGATATATACCTACGAGCAGTACTTC,CASSQDLLAGGIYTYEQYF
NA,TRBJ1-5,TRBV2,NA,TGTGCCAGCAGTGAAGCGCTAAGAGCTCGAAGCAATCAGCCCCAGCATTTT,CASSEALRARSNQPQHF
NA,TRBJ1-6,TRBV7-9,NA,TGTGCCAGCAGCTTATGGAACAGCTATTATAATTCACCCCTCCACTTT,CASSLWNSYYNSPLHF
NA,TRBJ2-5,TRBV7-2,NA,TGTGCCAGCAGCTTAGCTGGAGGGGCCGGGGAGACCCAGTACTTC,CASSLAGGAGETQYF
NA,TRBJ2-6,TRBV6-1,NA,TGTGCCAGCAGTGAAGCCGAGGTCTCTGGGGCCAACGTCCTGACTTTC,CASSEAEVSGANVLTF
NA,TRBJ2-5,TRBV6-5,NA,TGTGCCAGCAGTTCGGACGGAGGTTGGCAGACCCAGTACTTC,CASSSDGGWQTQYF
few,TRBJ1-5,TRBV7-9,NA,TGTGCCAGCAGCCCCGGCGACACAAGCAATCAGCCCCAGCATTTT,CASSPGDTSNQPQHF
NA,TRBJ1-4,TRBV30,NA,TGTGCCTGGAGGACATGGGCAACTAATGAAAAACTGTTTTTT,CAWRTWATNEKLFF
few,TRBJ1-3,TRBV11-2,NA,TGTGCCAGCAGCTTACAGGGAACTCCGGCGTACTCTGGAAACACCATATATTTT,CASSLQGTPAYSGNTIYF
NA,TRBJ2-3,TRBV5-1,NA,TGCGCCAGCAGCATGACTGCGGGGTCAGATACGCAGTATTTT,CASSMTAGSDTQYF
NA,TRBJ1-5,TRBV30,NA,TGTGCCTGGGCCCAGGGGAATCAGCCCCAGCATTTT,CAWAQGNQPQHF
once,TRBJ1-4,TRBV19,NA,TGTGCCAGTAGTGATGGGGGCGAGAATGAAAAACTGTTTTTT,CASSDGGENEKLFF
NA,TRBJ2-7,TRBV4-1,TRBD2,TGCGCCAGCAGCCAAGACGCCGGTAGCGGGGCCTACGAGCAGTACTTC,CASSQDAGSGAYEQYF
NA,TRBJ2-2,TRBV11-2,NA,TGTGCCAGCAGCTTAGATTCTCGCACCGGGGAGCTGTTTTTT,CASSLDSRTGELFF
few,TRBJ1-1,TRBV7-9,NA,TGTGCCAGCAGCTCGGGTCAGGGAAGAGCTTTCTTT,CASSSGQGRAFF
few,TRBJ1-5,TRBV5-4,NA,TGTGCCAGCAGCCCCAACCCAGATGTGAATCAGCCCCAGCATTTT,CASSPNPDVNQPQHF
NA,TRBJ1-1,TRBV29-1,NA,TGCAGCGTTCGGACTTTGGGCACTGAAGCTTTCTTT,CSVRTLGTEAFF
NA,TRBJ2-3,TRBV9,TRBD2,TGTGCCAGCAGCACGGGACTAGTCGGCACAGATACGCAGTATTTT,CASSTGLVGTDTQYF